Included here is one T cell receptor beta chain sequence, with context. The data were obtained in a study of OX40 agonist ivuxolimab in advanced cancers. This CDR3 is 15 amino acids long. The germline V gene encodes CDR1 SGHRS and CDR2 YFSETQ. This table comes from immunoSEQ multiplex PCR, and its TCRdb copy is limited to in-frame clones, with some not included. This sample has 69,000 or so clones, with 85% found just once. The clonotype comes from an adult with an advanced solid tumor such as melanoma, head and neck, liver or kidney cancer. J is TRBJ2-5 and V is TRBV5-1; D not resolved. Judging by the DNA end, TRBJ2-7 fits better; the J call may be wrong. The starting material was CD4+ or CD8+ T cells sorted from blood, obtained in a trial of the OX40 agonist ivuxolimab. CDR3 DNA: TGCGCCAGCAGCTTGGACTCGCCGAGCTCCTACGAGCAGTACTTC. Amino acids: CASSLDSPSSYEQYF.